A selection of T cell receptor beta chains follows, all from one sample in a study of metastatic and nonmetastatic thyroid tumors. TCRdb recomputed clones from the PCR reads via MiXCR. The data contain under 15,000 clones, under 35% of them singletons. Sequenced: tumor tissue. These receptors originate from a female donor with papillary thyroid cancer or a benign thyroid nodule (not recorded which). Some clones in this sample may be carry-over from other donors' samples. Both conserved end residues are part of each CDR3. D genes are given only for firm matches. Size tells how often a clone was seen (once, few, many) or the class of an expanded clone, and some rows leave it out.

j_gene | abundance | v_gene | d_gene | CDR3aa | CDR3nt
TRBJ1-5 | - | TRBV9 | TRBD1 | CASSVDREQPQHF | TGTGCCAGCAGCGTGGACAGGGAACAGCCCCAGCATTTT
TRBJ2-7 | - | TRBV6-2/TRBV6-3 | TRBD1 | CASSYSAGGYEQYF | TGTGCCAGCAGTTACTCGGCAGGGGGCTACGAGCAGTACTTC
TRBJ1-1 | - | TRBV6-1 | TRBD1 | CASSEAPTGANTEAFF | TGTGCCAGCAGTGAAGCGCCCACAGGGGCGAACACTGAAGCTTTCTTT
TRBJ1-1 | many | TRBV19 | - | CASSSTDPAREAEAFF | TGTGCCAGTAGTTCTACGGACCCCGCACGTGAGGCTGAAGCTTTCTTT
TRBJ2-2 | medium-sized | TRBV28 | - | CASSLINTGELFF | TGTGCCAGCAGCTTGATTAACACCGGGGAGCTGTTTTTT
TRBJ2-7 | few | TRBV28 | - | CASKLLPESTYEQYF | TGTGCCAGCAAATTGCTTCCAGAGAGTACCTACGAGCAGTACTTC
TRBJ2-5 | - | TRBV20-1 | TRBD1 | CSATAGQGRETQYF | TGCAGTGCCACGGCGGGACAGGGTCGAGAGACCCAGTACTTC
TRBJ1-2 | - | TRBV6-1 | - | CASSEAGGYTF | TGTGCCAGCAGTGAAGCAGGTGGCTACACCTTC
TRBJ2-7 | - | TRBV6-1 | - | CASSSGASGYEQYF | TGTGCCAGCTCCTCGGGAGCCAGTGGTTACGAGCAGTACTTC
TRBJ1-2 | many | TRBV30 | - | CAWSVGSYYGYTF | TGTGCCTGGAGTGTAGGGAGCTACTATGGCTACACCTTC